The present entry profiles one T cell receptor beta chain with its context. Its antigen remains unidentified. The record has no base qualities; no much larger clone is one base away. The sample belongs to a study of CD8 T cells in ankylosing spondylitis (dated by TCRdb to 2017 to 2019). At the level of the whole study: The study profiled T cell receptor beta repertoires in healthy donors and ankylosing spondylitis patients to find disease-linked TCR variants. In total, the full study cohort was made up of about 110 healthy donors and about two dozen ankylosing spondylitis patients. Peripheral blood was sampled, and synovial fluid was additionally collected from ankylosing spondylitis patients.

Reads for this sample came from an Illumina HiSeq 2500. Quantitative 5'-RACE with molecular barcodes was the method used to prepare the TCR beta libraries. Turning to the authors' computational methods: Disease-linked TCR variants were identified with a new computational method built on a probabilistic model of VDJ rearrangement. TCRdb ran its own pipeline on the public reads, namely fastp trimming at Q25 and MiXCR clone calling, and kept in-frame beta chains. Rows with a matching CDR3 protein are joined into one entry that keeps the most common DNA and genes. TCRdb's processing, not the authors' own work, is the source of the V and J calls. This sample is represented by some 840,000 distinct CDR3 sequences; over 9.5% of them were singletons. Of the sample, just over 0.5% falls within the top ten clones. Paper-wide results and their limitations: A TCR beta motif of 7 or 8 highly homologous amino acid variants appeared characteristic of blood from ankylosing spondylitis patients. Some of the motif variants had been reported before in the synovial fluid and blood of reactive arthritis patients, a finding that suggests common disease-initiation mechanisms. In peripheral blood, the disease-linked clones were found at relatively low frequencies and had a CD8+ phenotype. The disease-linked clones were reported to be significantly enriched in matched synovial fluid samples from ankylosing spondylitis patients.

Material: blood, either unsorted or a sorted T cell fraction (not recorded which). The receptor was isolated from a male donor with ankylosing spondylitis.

CDR3 region: CSVGFGGGFGYTF. In nucleotide form, the sequence is TGCAGCGTTGGATTTGGTGGGGGGTTTGGCTACACCTTC. Rearrangement joined TRBV29-1 to TRBJ1-2; TRBD1 might be the D gene, on 5 matching bases. Trimming at the junction amounts to 4 bases on V and 7 bases on J, and the germline ends lie 16 bases apart. Based on the germline V gene, the CDR1 and CDR2 sequences are SQVTM and ANQGSEA. From the cysteine through the phenylalanine, the CDR3 covers 13 amino acids. The CDR3 DNA has 39 bases and is translated from base 1.